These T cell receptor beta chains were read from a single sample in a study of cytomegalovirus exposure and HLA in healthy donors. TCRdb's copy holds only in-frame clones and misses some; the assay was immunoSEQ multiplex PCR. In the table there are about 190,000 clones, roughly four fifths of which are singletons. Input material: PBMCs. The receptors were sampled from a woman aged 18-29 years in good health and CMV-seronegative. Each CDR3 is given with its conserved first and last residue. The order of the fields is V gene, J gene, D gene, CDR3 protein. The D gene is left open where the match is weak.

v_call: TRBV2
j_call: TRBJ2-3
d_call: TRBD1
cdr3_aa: CASSGGTGIDTQYF

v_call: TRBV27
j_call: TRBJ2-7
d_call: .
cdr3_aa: CASSFPGREVLGEQYF

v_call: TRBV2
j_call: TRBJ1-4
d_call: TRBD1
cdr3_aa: CASSDGGQRNEKLFF

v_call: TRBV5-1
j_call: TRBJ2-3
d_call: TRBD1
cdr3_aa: CASSFPGQGHKGTDTQYF

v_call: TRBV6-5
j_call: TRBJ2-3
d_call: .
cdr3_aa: CASSYSIVEGDTQYF

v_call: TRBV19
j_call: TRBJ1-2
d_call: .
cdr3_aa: CASSIPPHRDGYTF

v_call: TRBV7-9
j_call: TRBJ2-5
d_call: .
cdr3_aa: CSSRTVKETQYF

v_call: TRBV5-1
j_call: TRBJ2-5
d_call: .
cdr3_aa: CASSANQETQYF

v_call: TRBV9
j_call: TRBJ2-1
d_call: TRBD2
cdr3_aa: CASSVLAGNNEQFF

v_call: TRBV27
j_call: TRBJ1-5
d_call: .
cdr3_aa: CASSFMGANQPQHF

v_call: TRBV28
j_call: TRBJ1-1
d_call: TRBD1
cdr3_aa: CASSSRQGGRTEAFF

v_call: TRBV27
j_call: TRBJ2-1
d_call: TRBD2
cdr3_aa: CASSLSATSGSDEQFF

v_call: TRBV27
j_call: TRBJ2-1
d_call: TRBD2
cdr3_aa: CASSFQGLASEQFF

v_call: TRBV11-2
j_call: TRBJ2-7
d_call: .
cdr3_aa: CASSLSISAGAIYEQYF

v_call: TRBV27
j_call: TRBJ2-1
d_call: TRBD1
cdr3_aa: CASSPPGTGGFNEQFF

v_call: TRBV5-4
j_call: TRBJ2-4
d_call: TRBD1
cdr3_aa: CASSGRDSKNIQYF

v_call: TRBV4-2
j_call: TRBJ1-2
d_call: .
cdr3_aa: CASSQDPLSGYTF

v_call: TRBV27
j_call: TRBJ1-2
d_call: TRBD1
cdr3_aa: CASGSFRDRGLGYTF

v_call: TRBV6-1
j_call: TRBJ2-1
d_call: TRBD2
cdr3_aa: CASSESSGLAEEQFF

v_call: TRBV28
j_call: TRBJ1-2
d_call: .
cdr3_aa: CASSPPAANGYTF

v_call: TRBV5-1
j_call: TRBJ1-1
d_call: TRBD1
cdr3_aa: CASQQGASNTEAFF

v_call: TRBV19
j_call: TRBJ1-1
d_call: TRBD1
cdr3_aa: CASSPGTGVKDTEAFF

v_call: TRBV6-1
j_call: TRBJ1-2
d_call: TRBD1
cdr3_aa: CASSPRDRDGYTF

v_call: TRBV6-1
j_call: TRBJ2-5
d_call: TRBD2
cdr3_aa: CASSGGPLGAGSETQYF

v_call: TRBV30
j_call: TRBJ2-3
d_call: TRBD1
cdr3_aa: CAWSVDRVSTDTQYF

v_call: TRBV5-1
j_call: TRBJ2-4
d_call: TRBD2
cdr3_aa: CASSLVGTSGRNIQYF

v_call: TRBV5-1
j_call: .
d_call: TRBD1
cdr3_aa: CASSLLDRGDEQYF

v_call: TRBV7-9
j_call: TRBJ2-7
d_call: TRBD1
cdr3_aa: CASSLAGQGGTYEQYF

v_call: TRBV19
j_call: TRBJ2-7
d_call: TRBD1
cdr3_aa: CATKAGQGAYEQYF

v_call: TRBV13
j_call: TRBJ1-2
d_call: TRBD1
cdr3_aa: CASSSEGTGDGYTF

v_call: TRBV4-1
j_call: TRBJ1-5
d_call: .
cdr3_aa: CASSQEGQTMGQPQHF

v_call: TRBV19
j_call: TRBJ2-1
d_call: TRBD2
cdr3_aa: CASSPPLAGGYEQFF

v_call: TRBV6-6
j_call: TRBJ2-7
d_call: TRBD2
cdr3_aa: CASRGLTSGGAYEQYF

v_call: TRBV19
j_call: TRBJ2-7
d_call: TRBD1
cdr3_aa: CASSIARTGNEQYF

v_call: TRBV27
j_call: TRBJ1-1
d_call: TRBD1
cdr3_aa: CASRRKGQGNTEAFF

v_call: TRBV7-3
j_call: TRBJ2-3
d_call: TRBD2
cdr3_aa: CASSFFGLAGGADTQYF

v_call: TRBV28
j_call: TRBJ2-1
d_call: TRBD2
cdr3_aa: CASTLAGAWGEQFF

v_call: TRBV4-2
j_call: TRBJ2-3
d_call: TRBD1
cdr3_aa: CASSQEGTGVTDTQYF

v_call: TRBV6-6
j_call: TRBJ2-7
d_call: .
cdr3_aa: CASSHNSYEQYF

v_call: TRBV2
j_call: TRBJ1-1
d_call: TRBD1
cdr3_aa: CASSERPGQGTYTEAFF

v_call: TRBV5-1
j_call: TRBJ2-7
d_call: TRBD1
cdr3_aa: CASSLGGMTGAYEQYF

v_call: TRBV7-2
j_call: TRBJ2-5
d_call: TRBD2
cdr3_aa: CASSLVASGGAGQETQYF

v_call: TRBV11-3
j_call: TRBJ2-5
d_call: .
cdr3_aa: CASSPGLGRPETQYF

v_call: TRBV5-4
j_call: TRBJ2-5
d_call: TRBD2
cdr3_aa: CASSLGGVQETQYF

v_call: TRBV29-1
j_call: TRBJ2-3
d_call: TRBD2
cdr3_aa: CSVEGREAEWGSDTQYF

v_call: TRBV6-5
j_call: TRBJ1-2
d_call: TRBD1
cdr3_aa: CASSYRGLKYGYTF

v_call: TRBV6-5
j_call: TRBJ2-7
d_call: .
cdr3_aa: CASSYSPTRAYEQYF

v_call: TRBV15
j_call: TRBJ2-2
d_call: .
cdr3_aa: CATSRARGVDTGELFF

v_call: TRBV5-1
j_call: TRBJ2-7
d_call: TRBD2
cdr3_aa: CASSFELAGAYEQYF

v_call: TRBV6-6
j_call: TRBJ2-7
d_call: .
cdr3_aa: CASSPYDLPSYEQYF

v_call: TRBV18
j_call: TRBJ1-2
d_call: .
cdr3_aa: CASSLDTGSNYGYTF

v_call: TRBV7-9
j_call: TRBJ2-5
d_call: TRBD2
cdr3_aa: CASSFGLAGAQETQYF

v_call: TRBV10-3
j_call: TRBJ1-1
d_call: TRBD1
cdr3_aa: CAISRTGGPEAFF

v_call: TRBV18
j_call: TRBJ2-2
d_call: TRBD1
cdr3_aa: CASSPNQGDTGELFF